This section outlines one TCR beta chain sequence together with its context. Its antigen is still unknown. Using immunoSEQ multiplex PCR, the repertoire was profiled, and TCRdb retains in-frame clones only, with some absent. Among about 40,000 clones, about 70% were seen once, and the ten largest hold roughly 9.1%. The data belong to a study of cytotoxic CD8 clonotypes in ibrutinib-treated CLL. Study information: Across the patients, approximately ten were relapsed/refractory, 15 treatment-naive and 17 to 18 IGHV unmutated. Among responders, roughly 24 were partial and 2 complete; after median roughly 70 months, approximately 15 stayed remitted and some twelve progressed.

Germline values: CDR1 MNHEY, CDR2 SVGAGI. This CDR3 is built from 12 residues. Trimming pared 8 bases from V and 4 bases from J, leaving 10 bases between. Study results and limitations: Clonality went higher at ibrutinib response and then dropped back toward baseline at progression.

This specimen was PBMCs, taken at disease progression, from a patient treated with ibrutinib. The chain is built from TRBV6-5 and TRBJ2-3; D gene uncertain. This clonotype originated in a human donor with chronic lymphocytic leukemia. DNA of the CDR3: TGTGCCAGCGCCTATCCCCCAGATACGCAGTATTTT. Translation: CASAYPPDTQYF.